The clone carrying this T cell receptor beta chain has at least ten counts. This sample stems from a study of blood T cells in healthy people across ages. Combining a sample-barcoded 5' primer with a J-beta primer mix, a second PCR ran for 7 to 11 cycles. TCRdb fed the 5' RACE reads into MiXCR, producing one record per CDR3 protein. The sample lists 600,000 to 800,000 distinct CDR3 sequences, 52% occurring once. Trimming cost V 3 bases and J 5 bases, with 13 bases left between them. This CDR3 region has 14 residues. Germline CDR1 and CDR2: LGHDT and YNNKEL (reference sequence). V gene TRBV3-1 combines with J gene TRBJ2-5; D unclear. Sequencing was performed on blood. This clonotype originated in a woman older than 75 in good health. The CDR3 coding sequence is TGTGCCAGCAGCCACGGCCCATACGGGGAGACCCAGTACTTC. Protein sequence: CASSHGPYGETQYF.